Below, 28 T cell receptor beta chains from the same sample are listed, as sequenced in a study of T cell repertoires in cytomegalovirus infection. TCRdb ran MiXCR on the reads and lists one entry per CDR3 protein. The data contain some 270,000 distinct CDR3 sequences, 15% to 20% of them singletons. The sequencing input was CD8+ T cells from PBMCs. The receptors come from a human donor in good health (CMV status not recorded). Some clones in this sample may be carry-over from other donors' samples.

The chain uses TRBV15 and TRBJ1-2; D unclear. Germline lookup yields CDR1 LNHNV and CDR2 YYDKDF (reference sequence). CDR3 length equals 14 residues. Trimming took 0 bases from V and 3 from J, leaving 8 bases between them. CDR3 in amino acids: CATSRERQDYGYTF. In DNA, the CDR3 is TGTGCCACCAGCAGAGAAAGGCAGGACTATGGCTACACCTTC.

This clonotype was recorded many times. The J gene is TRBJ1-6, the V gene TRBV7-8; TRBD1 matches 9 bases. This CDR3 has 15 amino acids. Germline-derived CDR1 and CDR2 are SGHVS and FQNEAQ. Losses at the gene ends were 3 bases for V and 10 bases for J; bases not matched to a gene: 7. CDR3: CASSFDRGNGSPLHF. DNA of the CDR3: TGTGCCAGCAGCTTCGACAGGGGGAATGGCTCACCCCTCCACTTT.

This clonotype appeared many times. CDR3 in amino acids: CASSLTSVKAGTGNLHEQYF. The CDR3 nucleotides read TGTGCCAGCAGCTTAACGAGCGTTAAAGCCGGGACAGGCAACCTCCACGAGCAGTACTTC. The chain employs TRBV7-2 and TRBJ2-7; 8 nucleotides align to TRBD1. CDR3 length equals 20 residues. J was trimmed by 5 bases and V by 2 bases; bases with no gene match: 23. Germline CDR1 reads SGHTA; CDR2 reads FQGNSA.

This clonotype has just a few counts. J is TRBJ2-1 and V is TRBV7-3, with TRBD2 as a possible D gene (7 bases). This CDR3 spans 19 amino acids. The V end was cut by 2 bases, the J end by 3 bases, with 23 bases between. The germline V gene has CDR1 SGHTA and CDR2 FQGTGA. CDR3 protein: CASSLEVVVRGGLYNEQFF. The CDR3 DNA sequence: TGTGCCAGCAGCTTAGAGGTAGTAGTGCGCGGGGGCCTCTACAATGAGCAGTTCTTC.

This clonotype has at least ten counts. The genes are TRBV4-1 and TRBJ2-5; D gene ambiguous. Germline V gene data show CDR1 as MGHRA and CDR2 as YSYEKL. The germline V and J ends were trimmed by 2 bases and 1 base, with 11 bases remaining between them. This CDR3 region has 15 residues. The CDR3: CASSQTPRGQETQYF. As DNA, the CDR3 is TGCGCCAGCAGCCAAACTCCTAGAGGCCAAGAGACCCAGTACTTC.

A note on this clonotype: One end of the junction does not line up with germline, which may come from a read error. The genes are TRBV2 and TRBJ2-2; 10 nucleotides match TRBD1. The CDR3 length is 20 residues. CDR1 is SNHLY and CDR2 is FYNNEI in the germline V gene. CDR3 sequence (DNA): TGTGCCAGCAGGGGATCCGGGACAGGGGACCCGAAAGCGAACACCGGGGAGCTGATTTTT. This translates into CASRGSGTGDPKANTGELIF.

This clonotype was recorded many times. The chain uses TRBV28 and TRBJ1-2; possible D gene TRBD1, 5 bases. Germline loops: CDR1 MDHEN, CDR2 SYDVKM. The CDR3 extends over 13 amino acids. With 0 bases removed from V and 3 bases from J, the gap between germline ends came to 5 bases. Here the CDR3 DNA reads TGTGCCAGCAGTTTATGGGGGGACTATGGCTACACCTTC. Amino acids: CASSLWGDYGYTF.

The CDR3 region is CSASQIPGTSFYEQYF. For the CDR3, the DNA is TGCAGTGCTTCTCAAATCCCCGGGACTAGCTTCTACGAGCAGTACTTC. J is TRBJ2-7 and V is TRBV20-1; 9 bases agree with TRBD2. This CDR3 region has 16 residues. Germline V gives CDR1 DFQATT, CDR2 SNEGSKA (reference sequence). V trimming: 5 bases; J trimming: 3 bases; junction bases outside the gene matches: 14.

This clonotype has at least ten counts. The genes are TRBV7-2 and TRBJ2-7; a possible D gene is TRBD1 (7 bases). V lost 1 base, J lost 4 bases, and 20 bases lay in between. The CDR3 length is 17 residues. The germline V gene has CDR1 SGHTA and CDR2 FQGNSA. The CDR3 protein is CASSLEGAGLPPYEQYF. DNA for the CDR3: TGTGCCAGCAGCTTAGAGGGGGCGGGGCTTCCTCCATACGAGCAGTACTTC.

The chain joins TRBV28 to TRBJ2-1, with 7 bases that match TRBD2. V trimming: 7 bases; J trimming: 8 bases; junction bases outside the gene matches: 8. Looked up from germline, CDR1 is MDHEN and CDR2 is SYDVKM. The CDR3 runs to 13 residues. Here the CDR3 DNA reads TGTGCCAGCACTTTCTCGGGAGGCGATGAGCAGTTCTTC. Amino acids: CASTFSGGDEQFF. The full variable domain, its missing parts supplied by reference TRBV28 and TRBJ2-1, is DVKVTQSSRYLVKRTGEKVFLECVQDMDHENMFWYRQDPGLGLRLIYFSYDVKMKEKGDIPEGYSVSREKKERFSLILESASTNQTSMYLCASTFSGGDEQFFGPGTRLTVL.

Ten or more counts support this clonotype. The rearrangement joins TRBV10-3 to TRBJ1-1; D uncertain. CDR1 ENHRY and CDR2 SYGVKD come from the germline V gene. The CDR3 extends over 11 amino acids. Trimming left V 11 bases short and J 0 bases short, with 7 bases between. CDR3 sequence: CAVSMNTEAFF. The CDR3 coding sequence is TGTGCCGTTTCGATGAACACTGAAGCTTTCTTT.

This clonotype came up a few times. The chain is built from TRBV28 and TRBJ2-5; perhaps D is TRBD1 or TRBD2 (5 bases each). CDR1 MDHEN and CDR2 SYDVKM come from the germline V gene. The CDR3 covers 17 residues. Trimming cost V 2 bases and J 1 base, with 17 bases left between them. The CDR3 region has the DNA TGTGCCAGCAGTTTACGAATCCCCCTGGGGGTCCAAGAGACCCAGTACTTC. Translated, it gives CASSLRIPLGVQETQYF. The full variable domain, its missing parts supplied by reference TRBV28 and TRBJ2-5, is DVKVTQSSRYLVKRTGEKVFLECVQDMDHENMFWYRQDPGLGLRLIYFSYDVKMKEKGDIPEGYSVSREKKERFSLILESASTNQTSMYLCASSLRIPLGVQETQYFGPGTRLLVL.

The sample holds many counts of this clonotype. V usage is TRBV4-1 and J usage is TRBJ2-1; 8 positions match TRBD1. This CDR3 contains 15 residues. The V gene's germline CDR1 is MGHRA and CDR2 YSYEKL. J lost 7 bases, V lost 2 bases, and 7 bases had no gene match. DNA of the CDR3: TGCGCCAGCAGCCAAAGTCAGGGGGCTCTAAATGAGCAGTTCTTC. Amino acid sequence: CASSQSQGALNEQFF.

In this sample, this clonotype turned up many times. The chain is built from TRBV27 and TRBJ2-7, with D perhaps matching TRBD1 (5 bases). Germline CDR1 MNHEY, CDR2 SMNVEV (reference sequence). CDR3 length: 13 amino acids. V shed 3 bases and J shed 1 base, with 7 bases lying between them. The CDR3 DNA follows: TGTGCCAGCAGTTTGACAGTTTCCTACGAGCAGTACTTC. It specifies CASSLTVSYEQYF.

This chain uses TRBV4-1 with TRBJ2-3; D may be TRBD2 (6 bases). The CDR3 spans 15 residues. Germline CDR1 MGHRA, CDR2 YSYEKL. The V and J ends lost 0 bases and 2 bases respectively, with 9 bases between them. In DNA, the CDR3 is TGCGCCAGCAGCCAAGAGGGCGGGGACACAGATACGCAGTATTTT. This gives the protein CASSQEGGDTDTQYF.

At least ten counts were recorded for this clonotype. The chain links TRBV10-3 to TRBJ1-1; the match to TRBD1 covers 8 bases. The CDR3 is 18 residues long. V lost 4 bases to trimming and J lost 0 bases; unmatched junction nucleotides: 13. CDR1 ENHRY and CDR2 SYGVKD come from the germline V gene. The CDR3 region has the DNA TGTGCCATCAGTGCAGGGGGCCCAGGAGCGTTAATGAACACTGAAGCTTTCTTT. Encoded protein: CAISAGGPGALMNTEAFF.

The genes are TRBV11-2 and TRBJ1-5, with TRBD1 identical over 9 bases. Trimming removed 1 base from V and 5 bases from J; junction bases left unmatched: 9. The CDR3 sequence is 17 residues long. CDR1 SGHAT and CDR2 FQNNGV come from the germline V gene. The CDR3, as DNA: TGTGCCAGCAGCTTAGGGGCCGGGACAGGGACCGATCAGCCCCAGCATTTT. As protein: CASSLGAGTGTDQPQHF.

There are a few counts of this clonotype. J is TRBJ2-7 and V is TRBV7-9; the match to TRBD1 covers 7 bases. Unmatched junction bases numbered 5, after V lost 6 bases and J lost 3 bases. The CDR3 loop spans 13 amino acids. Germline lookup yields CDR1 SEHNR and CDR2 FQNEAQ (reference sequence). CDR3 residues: CASSRRDSYEQYF. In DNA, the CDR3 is TGTGCCAGCAGTCGCCGGGACAGCTACGAGCAGTACTTC.

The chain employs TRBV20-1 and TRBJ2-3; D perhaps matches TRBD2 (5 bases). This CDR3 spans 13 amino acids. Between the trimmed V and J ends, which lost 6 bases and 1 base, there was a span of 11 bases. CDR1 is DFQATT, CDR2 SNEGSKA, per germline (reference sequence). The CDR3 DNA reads TGCAGTGCCCAGGTCGGGGGCACAGATACGCAGTATTTT. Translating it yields CSAQVGGTDTQYF.

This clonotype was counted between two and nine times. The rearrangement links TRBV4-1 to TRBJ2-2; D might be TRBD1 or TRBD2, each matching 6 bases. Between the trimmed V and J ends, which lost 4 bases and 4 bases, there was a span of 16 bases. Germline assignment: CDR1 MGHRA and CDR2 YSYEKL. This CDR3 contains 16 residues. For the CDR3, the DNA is TGCGCCAGCAGCCCCCCCGGGGGCGCTGGCACCGGGGAGCTGTTTTTT. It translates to CASSPPGGAGTGELFF.

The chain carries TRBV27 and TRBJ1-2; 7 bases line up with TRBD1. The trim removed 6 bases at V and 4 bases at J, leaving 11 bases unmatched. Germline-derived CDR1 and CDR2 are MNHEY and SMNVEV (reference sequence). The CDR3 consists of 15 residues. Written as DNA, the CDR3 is TGTGCCAGCAGCAGGACAGGAATTATGACCTATGGCTACACCTTC. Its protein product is CASSRTGIMTYGYTF.

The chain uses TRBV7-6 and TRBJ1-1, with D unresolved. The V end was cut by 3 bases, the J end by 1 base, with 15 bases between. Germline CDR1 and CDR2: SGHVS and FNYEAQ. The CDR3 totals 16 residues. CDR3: CASSLGIPGPNTEAFF. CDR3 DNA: TGTGCCAGCAGCTTGGGAATCCCAGGACCGAACACTGAAGCTTTCTTT.

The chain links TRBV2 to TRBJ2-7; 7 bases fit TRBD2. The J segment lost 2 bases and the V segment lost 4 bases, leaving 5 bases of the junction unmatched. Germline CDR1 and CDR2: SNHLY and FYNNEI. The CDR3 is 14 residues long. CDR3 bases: TGTGCCAGCAGTGGGGAGGGGATCGCCTACGAGCAGTACTTC. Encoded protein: CASSGEGIAYEQYF.

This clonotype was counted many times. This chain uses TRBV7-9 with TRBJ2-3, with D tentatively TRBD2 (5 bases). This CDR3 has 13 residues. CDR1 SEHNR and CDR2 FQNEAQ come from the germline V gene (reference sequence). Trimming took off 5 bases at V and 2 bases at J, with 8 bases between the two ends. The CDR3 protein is CASSGGLTDTQYF. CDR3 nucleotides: TGTGCCAGCAGCGGCGGACTCACAGATACGCAGTATTTT.

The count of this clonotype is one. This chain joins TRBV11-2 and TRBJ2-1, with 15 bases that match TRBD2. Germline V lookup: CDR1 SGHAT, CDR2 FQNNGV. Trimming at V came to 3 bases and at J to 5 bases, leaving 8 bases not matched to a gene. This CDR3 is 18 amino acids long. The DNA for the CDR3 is TGTGCCAGCAGCTTGGGGACTAGCGGGGGGTATTCGGACAATGAGCAGTTCTTC. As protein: CASSLGTSGGYSDNEQFF.

CDR3 protein: CASSGQGSSYEQYF. CDR3 coding DNA: TGTGCCAGCAGTGGACAGGGGAGCTCCTACGAGCAGTACTTC. The gene calls are TRBV6-2 or TRBV6-3 and TRBJ2-7; 9 nucleotides line up with TRBD1. This CDR3 has 14 residues. The junction had 2 bases not matched to a gene; V was cut back by 5 bases and J by 0 bases. The V gene's germline CDR1 is MNHEY and CDR2 SVGEGT.

CDR3 nucleotide sequence: TGCAGCGTTGAAGACCTGACAGGGGATAGCTACGAGCAGTACTTC. This codes for CSVEDLTGDSYEQYF. The chain employs TRBV29-1 and TRBJ2-7; 8 bases fit TRBD1. The CDR3 consists of 15 residues. V dropped 0 bases and J dropped 3; count of bases not matched to a gene: 7. Germline-derived CDR1 and CDR2 are SQVTM and ANQGSEA.

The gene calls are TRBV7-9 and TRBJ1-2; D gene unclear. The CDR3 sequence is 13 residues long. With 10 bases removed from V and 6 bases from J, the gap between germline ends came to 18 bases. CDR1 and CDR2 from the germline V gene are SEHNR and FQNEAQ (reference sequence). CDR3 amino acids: CATNEPSSNGYTF. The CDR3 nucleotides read TGTGCCACCAATGAACCTAGTTCGAATGGCTACACCTTC.